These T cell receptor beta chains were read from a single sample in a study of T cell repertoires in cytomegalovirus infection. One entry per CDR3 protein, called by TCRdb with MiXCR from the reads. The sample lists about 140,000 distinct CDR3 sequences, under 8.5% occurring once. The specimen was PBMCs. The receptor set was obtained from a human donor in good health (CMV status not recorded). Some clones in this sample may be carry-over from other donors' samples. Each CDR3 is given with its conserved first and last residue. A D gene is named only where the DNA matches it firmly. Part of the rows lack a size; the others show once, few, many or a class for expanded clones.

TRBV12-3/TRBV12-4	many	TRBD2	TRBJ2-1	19	CASSFSGWVAGGFGDEQFF	TGTGCCAGCAGTTTTTCTGGTTGGGTAGCGGGGGGGTTTGGGGATGAGCAGTTCTTC
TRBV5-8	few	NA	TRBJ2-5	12	CASSQTPETQYF	TGTGCCAGCAGCCAGACCCCAGAGACCCAGTACTTC
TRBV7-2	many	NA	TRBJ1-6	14	CASSPSPYNSPLHF	TGTGCCAGCAGCCCATCCCCCTATAATTCACCCCTCCACTTT
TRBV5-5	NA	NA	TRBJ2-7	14	CASRLTGSTYEQYF	TGTGCCAGCAGGCTAACAGGCTCCACCTACGAGCAGTACTTC
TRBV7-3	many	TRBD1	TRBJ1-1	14	CASSLVGGETEAFF	TGTGCCAGCAGCTTAGTAGGGGGCGAGACTGAAGCTTTCTTT
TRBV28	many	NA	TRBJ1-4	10	CASGQEKLFF	TGTGCCAGCGGCCAAGAAAAACTGTTTTTT
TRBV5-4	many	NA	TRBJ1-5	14	CASSTGRNNQPQHF	TGTGCCAGCAGCACAGGACGGAACAATCAGCCCCAGCATTTT
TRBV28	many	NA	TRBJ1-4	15	CATEGGPRPNEKLFF	TGTGCCACTGAGGGGGGGCCTCGTCCTAATGAAAAACTGTTTTTT
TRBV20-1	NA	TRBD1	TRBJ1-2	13	CSAPGIGGDGYTF	TGCAGTGCGCCAGGAATAGGGGGCGATGGCTACACCTTC
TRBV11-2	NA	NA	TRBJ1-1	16	CASSLRWGEPNTEAFF	TGTGCCAGCAGCTTACGTTGGGGGGAACCTAACACTGAAGCTTTCTTT
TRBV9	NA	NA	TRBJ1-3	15	CASSVEQASGNTIYF	TGTGCCAGCAGCGTAGAACAGGCCTCTGGAAACACCATATATTTT
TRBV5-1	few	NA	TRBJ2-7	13	CASSPGQIYEQYF	TGCGCCAGCAGCCCAGGACAGATCTACGAGCAGTACTTC
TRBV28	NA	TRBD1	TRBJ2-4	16	CASSRQGDLAKNIQYF	TGTGCCAGCAGTCGACAGGGGGACCTAGCCAAAAACATTCAGTACTTC
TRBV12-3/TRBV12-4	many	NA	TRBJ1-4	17	CASSLKDTLLGGEKLFF	TGTGCCAGCAGTTTAAAGGACACCCTTCTTGGTGGGGAAAAACTGTTTTTT
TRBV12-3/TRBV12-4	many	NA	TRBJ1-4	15	CASSSSGSANEKLFF	NA
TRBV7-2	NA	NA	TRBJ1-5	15	CASSVRRGFNQPQHF	TGTGCCAGCAGCGTCCGGCGGGGTTTCAATCAGCCCCAGCATTTT
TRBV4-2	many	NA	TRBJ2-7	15	CASSQEYGGSYEQYF	TGTGCCAGCAGCCAAGAGTACGGGGGTTCCTACGAGCAGTACTTC
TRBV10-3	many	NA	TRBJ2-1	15	CAITTGVGGYNEQFF	TGTGCCATCACTACAGGGGTCGGGGGGTACAATGAGCAGTTCTTC
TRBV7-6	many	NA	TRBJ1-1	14	CASSSKAMNTEAFF	TGTGCCAGCAGCTCGAAGGCGATGAACACTGAAGCTTTCTTT
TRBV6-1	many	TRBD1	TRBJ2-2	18	CASGMDRSYRPNTGELFF	TGTGCCAGCGGGATGGACAGGTCCTACCGACCGAACACCGGGGAGCTGTTTTTT
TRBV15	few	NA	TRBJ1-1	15	CATSRDPAGNTEAFF	TGTGCCACCAGCAGAGATCCGGCGGGGAACACTGAAGCTTTCTTT
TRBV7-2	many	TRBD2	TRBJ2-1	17	CASSLVLAGGFNNEQFF	TGTGCCAGCAGCTTAGTTTTAGCGGGGGGGTTTAACAATGAGCAGTTCTTC
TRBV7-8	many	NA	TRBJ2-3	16	CASSLISRGRVDTQYF	TGTGCCAGCAGCTTAATCTCACGGGGGCGGGTAGATACGCAGTATTTT
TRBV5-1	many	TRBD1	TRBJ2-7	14	CASSWDRGVAEQYF	TGCGCCAGCAGCTGGGACAGGGGCGTGGCCGAGCAGTACTTC
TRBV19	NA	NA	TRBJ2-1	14	CASSITPRGSEQFF	TGTGCCAGTAGTATAACTCCCCGGGGGAGTGAGCAGTTCTTC
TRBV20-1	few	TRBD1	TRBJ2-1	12	CSAKGQGYEQFF	TGCAGTGCTAAGGGACAGGGATATGAGCAGTTCTTC
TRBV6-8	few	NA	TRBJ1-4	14	CASTWSRADEKLFF	TGTGCCAGCACCTGGTCCCGTGCGGATGAAAAACTGTTTTTT
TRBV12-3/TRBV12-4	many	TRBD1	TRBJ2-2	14	CASSLDRVAGELFF	TGTGCCAGCAGTTTGGACAGGGTCGCCGGGGAGCTGTTTTTT
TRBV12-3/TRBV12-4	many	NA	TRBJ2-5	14	CASSERGVEQTQYF	TGTGCCAGCAGTGAGAGAGGGGTCGAACAGACCCAGTACTTC
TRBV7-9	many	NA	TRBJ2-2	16	CASSSPPRGRTGELFF	TGTGCCAGCAGCTCCCCGCCGAGAGGGCGAACCGGGGAGCTGTTTTTT
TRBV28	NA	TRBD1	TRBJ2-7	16	CASSLPSTRGIYEQYF	TGTGCCAGCAGTCTCCCTTCGACCAGGGGGATCTACGAGCAGTACTTC
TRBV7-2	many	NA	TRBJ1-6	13	CASNESGARTLHF	TGTGCCAGCAACGAGTCGGGGGCCCGGACCCTCCACTTT
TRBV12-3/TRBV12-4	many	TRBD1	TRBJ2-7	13	CASSRTGSGEQYF	TGTGCCAGCAGCAGGACAGGGAGTGGCGAGCAGTACTTC
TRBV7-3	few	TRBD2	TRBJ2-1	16	CASSLGLAGPLNEQFF	TGTGCCAGCAGCCTCGGACTAGCGGGGCCCCTAAATGAGCAGTTCTTC
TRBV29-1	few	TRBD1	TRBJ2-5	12	CSGQGQVETQYF	TGCAGCGGACAGGGGCAGGTGGAGACCCAGTACTTC
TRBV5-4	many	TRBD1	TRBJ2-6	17	CASSSPGQGAGANVLTF	TGTGCCAGCAGCTCCCCGGGACAGGGGGCTGGGGCCAACGTCCTGACTTTC
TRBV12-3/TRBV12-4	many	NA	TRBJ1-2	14	CASSFRGSGYGYTF	TGTGCCAGCAGTTTCAGGGGATCGGGCTATGGCTACACCTTC
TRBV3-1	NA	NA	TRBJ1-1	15	CASTFRGAGDTEAFF	TGTGCCAGCACCTTTCGGGGGGCGGGGGACACTGAAGCTTTCTTT
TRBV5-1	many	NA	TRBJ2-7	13	CASSGGPAYEQYF	TGCGCCAGCAGCGGAGGACCCGCCTACGAGCAGTACTTC
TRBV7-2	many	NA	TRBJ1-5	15	CASSRGRGRNQPQHF	TGTGCCAGCTCCCGGGGGAGGGGCAGAAATCAGCCCCAGCATTTT
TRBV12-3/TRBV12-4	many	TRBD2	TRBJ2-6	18	CASSFRGGPRSGANVLTF	TGTGCCAGCAGTTTCCGGGGGGGCCCGCGCTCTGGGGCCAACGTCCTGACTTTC
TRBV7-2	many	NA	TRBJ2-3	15	CASSLDRGGGGTQYF	TGTGCCAGCAGCTTAGATCGTGGCGGGGGCGGTACGCAGTATTTT
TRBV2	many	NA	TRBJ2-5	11	CASSQRETQYF	TGTGCCAGCAGCCAACGGGAGACCCAGTACTTC
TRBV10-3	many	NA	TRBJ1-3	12	CAISEIQGSIYF	TGTGCCATCAGTGAGATCCAGGGATCCATATATTTT
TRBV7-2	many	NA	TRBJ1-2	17	CASSSRPADRANYGYTF	TGTGCCAGCAGCTCCCGACCCGCGGACAGAGCGAACTATGGCTACACCTTC
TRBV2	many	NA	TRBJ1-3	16	CASSETIQGSGNTIYF	TGTGCCAGCAGTGAAACCATACAGGGTTCAGGAAACACCATATATTTT
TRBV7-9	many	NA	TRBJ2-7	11	CASSSWGEQYF	TGTGCCAGCAGCTCCTGGGGAGAGCAGTACTTC
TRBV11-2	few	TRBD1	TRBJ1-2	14	CASSLGQGNDGYTF	TGTGCCAGCAGCCTGGGACAGGGAAACGATGGCTACACCTTC
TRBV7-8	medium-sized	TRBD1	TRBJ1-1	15	CASSSMGTANTEAFF	TGTGCCAGCAGCTCCATGGGGACAGCGAACACTGAAGCTTTCTTT